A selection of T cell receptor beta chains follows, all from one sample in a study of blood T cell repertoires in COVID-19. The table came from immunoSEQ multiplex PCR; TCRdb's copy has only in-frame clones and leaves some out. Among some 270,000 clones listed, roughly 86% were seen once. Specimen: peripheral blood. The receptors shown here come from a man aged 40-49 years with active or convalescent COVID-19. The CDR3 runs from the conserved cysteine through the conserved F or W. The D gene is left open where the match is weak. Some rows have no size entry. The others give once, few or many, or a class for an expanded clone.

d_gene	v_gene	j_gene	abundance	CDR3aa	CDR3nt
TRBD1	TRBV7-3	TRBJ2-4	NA	CASSLAPGQGNIQYF	TGTGCCAGCAGCTTAGCTCCGGGACAGGGAAACATTCAGTACTTC
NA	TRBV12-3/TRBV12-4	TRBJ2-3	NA	CASSLIGTDTQYF	TGTGCCAGCAGTTTAATCGGCACAGATACGCAGTATTTT
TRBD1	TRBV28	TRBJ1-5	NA	CASSLSRTGGEGSNQPQHF	TGTGCCAGCAGTTTAAGTAGGACAGGGGGAGAAGGAAGCAATCAGCCCCAGCATTTT
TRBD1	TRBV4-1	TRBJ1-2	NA	CASSQQVTDRVSGYTF	TGCGCCAGCAGCCAGCAAGTGACTGACAGGGTTAGTGGCTACACCTTC
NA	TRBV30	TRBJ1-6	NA	CAWSVAGLRSYNSPLHF	TGTGCCTGGAGTGTGGCAGGATTACGCTCCTATAATTCACCCCTCCACTTT
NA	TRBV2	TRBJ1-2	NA	CASSESTTANYGYTF	TGTGCCAGCAGTGAATCGACAACAGCTAACTATGGCTACACCTTC
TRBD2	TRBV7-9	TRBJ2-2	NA	CASSERTSGRVKAGELFF	TGTGCCAGCAGCGAAAGGACTAGCGGGAGGGTGAAGGCCGGGGAGCTGTTTTTT
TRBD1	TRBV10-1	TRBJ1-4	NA	CASSRRGRQEKLFF	TGCGCCAGCAGTCGCAGGGGGCGCCAAGAAAAACTGTTTTTT
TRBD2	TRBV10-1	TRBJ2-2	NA	CASSDRVGTSVTGELFF	TGCGCCAGCAGTGATAGAGTGGGGACTAGCGTAACCGGGGAGCTGTTTTTT
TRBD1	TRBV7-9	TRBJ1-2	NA	CASSLSGTGLYPNYGYTF	TGTGCCAGCAGCTTATCTGGGACAGGGCTTTACCCCAACTATGGCTACACCTTC
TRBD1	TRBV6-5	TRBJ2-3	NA	CASRQGRGPDTQYF	TGTGCCAGCAGACAGGGTAGGGGGCCAGATACGCAGTATTTT
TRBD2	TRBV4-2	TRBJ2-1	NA	CASSQGGLAGYNEQFF	TGTGCCAGCAGCCAAGGGGGCCTAGCGGGTTACAATGAGCAGTTCTTC
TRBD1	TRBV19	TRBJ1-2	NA	CASSPPTGPNRYTF	TGTGCCAGTAGTCCCCCGACAGGGCCGAATCGCTACACCTTC
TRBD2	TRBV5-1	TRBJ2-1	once	CASSLLAGGPPNEQFF	TGCGCCAGCAGCTTACTAGCGGGAGGGCCGCCCAATGAGCAGTTCTTC
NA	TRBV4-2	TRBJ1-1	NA	CASSPTGTSGTEAFF	TGTGCCAGCAGCCCAACCGGGACATCAGGCACTGAAGCTTTCTTT
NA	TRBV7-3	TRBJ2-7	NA	CASSWAGSYEQYF	TGTGCCAGCAGCTGGGCGGGGAGCTACGAGCAGTACTTC
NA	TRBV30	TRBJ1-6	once	CAFTTPGSYNSPLHF	TGTGCCTTCACTACTCCCGGGTCCTATAATTCACCCCTCCACTTT
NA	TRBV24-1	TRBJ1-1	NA	CATSDWAGENTEAFF	TGTGCCACCAGTGATTGGGCAGGGGAGAACACTGAAGCTTTCTTT
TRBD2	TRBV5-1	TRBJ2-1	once	CASSGLWAGVPNEQFF	TGCGCCAGCAGCGGCCTTTGGGCGGGAGTTCCCAATGAGCAGTTCTTC
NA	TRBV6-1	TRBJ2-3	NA	CASSANLAEFTDTQYF	TGTGCCAGCAGTGCAAACTTAGCGGAGTTCACAGATACGCAGTATTTT
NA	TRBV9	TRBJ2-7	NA	CASSVGPSGLAAGEQYF	TGTGCCAGCAGCGTCGGGCCTAGTGGGCTAGCCGCGGGGGAGCAGTACTTC
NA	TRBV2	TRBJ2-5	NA	CASSEWRTVQETQYF	TGTGCCAGCAGTGAGTGGAGGACAGTCCAAGAGACCCAGTACTTC
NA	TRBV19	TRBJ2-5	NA	CASSPTRVETQYF	TGTGCCAGTAGTCCAACCAGGGTTGAGACCCAGTACTTC
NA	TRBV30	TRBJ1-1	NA	CAWSVQVNTEAFF	TGTGCCTGGAGTGTACAGGTGAACACTGAAGCTTTCTTT
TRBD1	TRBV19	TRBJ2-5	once	CASSAGTGETQYF	TGTGCCAGTAGTGCCGGGACAGGGGAGACCCAGTACTTC
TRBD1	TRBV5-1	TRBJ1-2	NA	CASSQNRDRGYGYTF	TGCGCCAGCAGTCAAAACCGGGACAGGGGGTATGGCTACACCTTC
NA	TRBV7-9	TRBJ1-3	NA	CASSSLPGEGNTIYF	TGTGCCAGCAGCTCCCTCCCCGGTGAAGGAAACACCATATATTTT
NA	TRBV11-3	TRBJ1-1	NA	CASSQDSLMIEAFF	TGTGCCAGCAGTCAGGACAGCTTGATGATTGAAGCTTTCTTT
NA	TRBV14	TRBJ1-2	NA	CASSTQGVYGYTF	TGTGCCAGCAGCACACAGGGTGTCTATGGCTACACCTTC
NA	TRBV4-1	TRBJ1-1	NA	CASSQEYPGGEAFF	TGCGCCAGCAGCCAAGAATACCCCGGTGGTGAAGCTTTCTTT
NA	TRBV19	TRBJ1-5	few	CASADSSNQPQHF	TGTGCCAGTGCCGACAGCAGCAATCAGCCCCAGCATTTT
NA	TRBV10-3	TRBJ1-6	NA	CASGGGSRDNSPLHF	TGTGCCTCCGGGGGGGGCTCTCGGGATAATTCACCCCTCCACTTT
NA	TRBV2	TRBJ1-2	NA	CASSVRQSDYGYTF	TGTGCCAGCAGTGTCAGACAGTCTGACTATGGCTACACCTTC
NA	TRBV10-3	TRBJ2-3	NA	CAISRGSFTDTQYF	TGTGCCATCAGTAGGGGCAGTTTCACAGATACGCAGTATTTT
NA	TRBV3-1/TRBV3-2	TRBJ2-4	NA	CASSQPDSIQYF	TGTGCCAGCAGCCAGCCCGACAGTATTCAGTACTTC